This TCR beta chain emerged from a study of blood T cell repertoires in COVID-19. Overall study: Acute-phase and convalescent COVID-19 samples originated in the United States, Italy and Spain. PBMCs, B-cell-depleted T cells, or T cells were the source of the cDNA or gDNA that made up the material.

Source study methods: Estimation of nucleated cell counts relied on the amplification of reference gene primers. Profiled with immunoSEQ multiplex PCR; TCRdb holds only in-frame clones, not every one. D and trimming come from the DNA, and the V and J calls and clone size come from that table. Of 310,000 or so clones listed, 80% to 90% are singletons. Sequencing used peripheral blood. This sequence was found in a woman aged 50 to 60 with acute or convalescent COVID-19.

This chain's CDR3 is CATGSLYTQYF. The CDR3 DNA reads TGTGCCACAGGGTCCTTATATACGCAGTATTTT. This chain connects TRBV6-5 to TRBJ2-3; the D gene is possibly TRBD1 (5 bases). CDR1 is MNHEY, CDR2 SVGAGI, per germline. Deletions cut 10 bases from V and 7 bases from J, with 12 bases between. This CDR3 has 11 residues.